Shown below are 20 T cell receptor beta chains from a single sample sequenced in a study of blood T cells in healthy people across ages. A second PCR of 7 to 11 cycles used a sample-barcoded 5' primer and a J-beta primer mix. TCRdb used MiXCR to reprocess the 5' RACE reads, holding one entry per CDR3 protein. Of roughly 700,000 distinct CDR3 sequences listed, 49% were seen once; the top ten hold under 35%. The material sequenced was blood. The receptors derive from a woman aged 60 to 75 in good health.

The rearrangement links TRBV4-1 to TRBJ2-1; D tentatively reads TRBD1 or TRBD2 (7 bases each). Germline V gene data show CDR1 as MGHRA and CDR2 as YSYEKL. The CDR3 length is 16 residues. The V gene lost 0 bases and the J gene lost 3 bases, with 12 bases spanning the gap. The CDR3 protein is CASSQETGTNYNEQFF. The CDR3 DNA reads TGCGCCAGCAGCCAAGAGACAGGGACTAACTACAATGAGCAGTTCTTC.

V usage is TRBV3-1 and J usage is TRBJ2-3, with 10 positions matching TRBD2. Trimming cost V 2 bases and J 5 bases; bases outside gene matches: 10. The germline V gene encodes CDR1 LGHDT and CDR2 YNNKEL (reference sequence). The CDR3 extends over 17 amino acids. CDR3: CASSQISRTSGQDTQYF. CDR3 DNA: TGTGCCAGCAGCCAAATATCCAGGACTAGCGGTCAAGATACGCAGTATTTT.

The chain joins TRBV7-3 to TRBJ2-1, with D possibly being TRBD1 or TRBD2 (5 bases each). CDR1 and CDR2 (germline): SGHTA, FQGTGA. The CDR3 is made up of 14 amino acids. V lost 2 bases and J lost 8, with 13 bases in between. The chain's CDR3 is CASSLLGPGDEQFF. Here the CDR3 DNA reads TGTGCCAGCAGCTTATTGGGACCGGGCGATGAGCAGTTCTTC.

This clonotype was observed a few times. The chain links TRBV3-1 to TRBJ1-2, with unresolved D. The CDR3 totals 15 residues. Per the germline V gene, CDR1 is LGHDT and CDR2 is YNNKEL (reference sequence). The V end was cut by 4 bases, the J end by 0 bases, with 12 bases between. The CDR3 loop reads CASSLSKLANYGYTF. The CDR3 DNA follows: TGTGCCAGCAGCCTTTCTAAGTTAGCTAACTATGGCTACACCTTC.

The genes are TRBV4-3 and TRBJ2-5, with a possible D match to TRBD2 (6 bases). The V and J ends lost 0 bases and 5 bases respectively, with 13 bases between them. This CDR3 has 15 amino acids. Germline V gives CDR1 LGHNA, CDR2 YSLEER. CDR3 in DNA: TGCGCCAGCAGCCAAGATCGGAGGGAGATGGAGACCCAGTACTTC. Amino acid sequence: CASSQDRREMETQYF.

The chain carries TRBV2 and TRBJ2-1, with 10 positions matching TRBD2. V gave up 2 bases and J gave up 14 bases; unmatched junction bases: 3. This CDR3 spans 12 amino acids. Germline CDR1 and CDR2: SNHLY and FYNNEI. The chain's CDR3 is CASSESSGREFF. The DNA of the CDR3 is TGTGCCAGCAGTGAATCGAGCGGGAGGGAGTTCTTC.

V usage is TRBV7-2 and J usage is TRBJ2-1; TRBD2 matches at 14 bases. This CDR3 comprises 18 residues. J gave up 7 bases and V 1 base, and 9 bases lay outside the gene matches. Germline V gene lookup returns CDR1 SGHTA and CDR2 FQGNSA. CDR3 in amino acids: CASSLDAGTSGRGNEQFF. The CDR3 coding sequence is TGTGCCAGCAGCTTAGACGCCGGGACTAGCGGGAGAGGGAATGAGCAGTTCTTC.

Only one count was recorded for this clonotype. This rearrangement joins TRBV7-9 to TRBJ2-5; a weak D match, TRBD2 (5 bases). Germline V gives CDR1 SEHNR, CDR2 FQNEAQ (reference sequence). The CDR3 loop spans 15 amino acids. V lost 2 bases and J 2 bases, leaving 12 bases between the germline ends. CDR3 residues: CASSLWRTDQETQYF. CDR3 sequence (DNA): TGTGCCAGCAGCTTATGGAGGACTGATCAAGAGACCCAGTACTTC.

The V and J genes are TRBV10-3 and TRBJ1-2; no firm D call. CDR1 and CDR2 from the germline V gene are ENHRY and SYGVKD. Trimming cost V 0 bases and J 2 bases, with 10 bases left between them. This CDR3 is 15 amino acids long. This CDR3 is CAISESARVNYGYTF. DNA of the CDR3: TGTGCCATCAGTGAGTCGGCGCGGGTAAACTATGGCTACACCTTC.

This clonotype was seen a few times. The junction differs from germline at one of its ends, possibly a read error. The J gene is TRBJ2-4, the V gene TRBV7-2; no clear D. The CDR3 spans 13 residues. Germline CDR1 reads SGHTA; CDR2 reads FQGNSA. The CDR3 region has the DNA TGTGCCAACAGCTTAGCTCCCCCGAGCGTTCAGTACTTC. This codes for CANSLAPPSVQYF. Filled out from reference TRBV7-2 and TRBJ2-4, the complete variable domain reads GAGVSQSPSNKVTEKGKDVELRCDPISGHTALYWYRQSLGQGLEFLIYFQGNSAPDKSGLPSDRFSAERTGGSVSTLTIQRTQQEDSAVYLCANSLAPPSVQYFGAGTRLSVL.

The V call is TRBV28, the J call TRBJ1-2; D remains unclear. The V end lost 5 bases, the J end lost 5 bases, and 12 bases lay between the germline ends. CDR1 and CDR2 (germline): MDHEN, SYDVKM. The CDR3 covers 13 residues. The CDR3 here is CASSKPPVYGYTF. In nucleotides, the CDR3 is TGTGCCAGCAGTAAACCCCCAGTTTATGGCTACACCTTC.

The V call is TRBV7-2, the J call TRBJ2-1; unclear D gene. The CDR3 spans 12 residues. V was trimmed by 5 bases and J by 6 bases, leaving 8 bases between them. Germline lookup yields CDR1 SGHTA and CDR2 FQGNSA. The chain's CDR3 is CASSPWVNEQFF. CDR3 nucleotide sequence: TGTGCCAGCAGCCCCTGGGTCAATGAGCAGTTCTTC.

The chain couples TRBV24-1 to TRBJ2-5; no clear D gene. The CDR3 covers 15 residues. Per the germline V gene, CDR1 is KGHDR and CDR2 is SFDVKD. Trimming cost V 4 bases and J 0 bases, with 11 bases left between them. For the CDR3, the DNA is TGTGCCACCAGTGAACCCACCAGGTACCAAGAGACCCAGTACTTC. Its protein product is CATSEPTRYQETQYF.

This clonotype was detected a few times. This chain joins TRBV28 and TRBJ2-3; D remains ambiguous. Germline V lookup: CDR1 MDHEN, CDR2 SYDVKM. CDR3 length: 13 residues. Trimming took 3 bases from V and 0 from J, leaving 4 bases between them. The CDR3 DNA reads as TGTGCCAGCAGTTTCAGTAGCACAGATACGCAGTATTTT. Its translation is CASSFSSTDTQYF.

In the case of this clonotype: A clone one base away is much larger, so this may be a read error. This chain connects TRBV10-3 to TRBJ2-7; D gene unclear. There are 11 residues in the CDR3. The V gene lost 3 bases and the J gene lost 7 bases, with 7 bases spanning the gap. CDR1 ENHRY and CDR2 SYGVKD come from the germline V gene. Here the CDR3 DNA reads TGTGCCATCAGTGATCCCTCTGAGCAGTACTTC. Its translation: CAISDPSEQYF.

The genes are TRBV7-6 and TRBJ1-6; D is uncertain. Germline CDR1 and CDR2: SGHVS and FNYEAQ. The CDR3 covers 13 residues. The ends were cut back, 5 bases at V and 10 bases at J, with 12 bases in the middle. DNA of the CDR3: TGTGCCAGCAGCGTAGTGCTGGGGTCACCCCTCCACTTT. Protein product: CASSVVLGSPLHF. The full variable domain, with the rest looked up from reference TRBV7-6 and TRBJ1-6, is GAGVSQSPRYKVTKRGQDVALRCDPISGHVSLYWYRQALGQGPEFLTYFNYEAQQDKSGLPNDRFSAERPEGSISTLTIQRTEQRDSAMYRCASSVVLGSPLHFGNGTRLTVT.

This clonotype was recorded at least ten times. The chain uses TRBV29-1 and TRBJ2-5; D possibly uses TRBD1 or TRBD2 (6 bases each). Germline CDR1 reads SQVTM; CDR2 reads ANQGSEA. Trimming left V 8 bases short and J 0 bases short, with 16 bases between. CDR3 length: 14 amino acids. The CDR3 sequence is CSFVWGADQETQYF. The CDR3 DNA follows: TGCAGCTTTGTGTGGGGGGCGGACCAAGAGACCCAGTACTTC.

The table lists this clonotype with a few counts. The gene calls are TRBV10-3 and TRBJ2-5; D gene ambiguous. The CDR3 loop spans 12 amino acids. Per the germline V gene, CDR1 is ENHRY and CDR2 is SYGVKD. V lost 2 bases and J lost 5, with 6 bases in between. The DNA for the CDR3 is TGTGCCATCAGTGAGGGATACGAGACCCAGTACTTC. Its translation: CAISEGYETQYF.

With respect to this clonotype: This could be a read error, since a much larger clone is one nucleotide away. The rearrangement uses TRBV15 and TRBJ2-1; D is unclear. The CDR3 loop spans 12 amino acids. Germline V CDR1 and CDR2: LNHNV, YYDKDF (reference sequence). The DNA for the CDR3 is TGTGCCACCATCAGAGCACGGGATGAGCAGTTCTTC. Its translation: CATIRARDEQFF.

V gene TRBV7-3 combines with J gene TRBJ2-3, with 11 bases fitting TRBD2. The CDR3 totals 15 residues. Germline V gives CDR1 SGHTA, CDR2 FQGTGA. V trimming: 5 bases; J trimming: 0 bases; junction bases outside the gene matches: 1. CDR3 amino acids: CASSTSGGSTDTQYF. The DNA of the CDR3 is TGTGCCAGCAGCACTAGCGGGGGAAGCACAGATACGCAGTATTTT.